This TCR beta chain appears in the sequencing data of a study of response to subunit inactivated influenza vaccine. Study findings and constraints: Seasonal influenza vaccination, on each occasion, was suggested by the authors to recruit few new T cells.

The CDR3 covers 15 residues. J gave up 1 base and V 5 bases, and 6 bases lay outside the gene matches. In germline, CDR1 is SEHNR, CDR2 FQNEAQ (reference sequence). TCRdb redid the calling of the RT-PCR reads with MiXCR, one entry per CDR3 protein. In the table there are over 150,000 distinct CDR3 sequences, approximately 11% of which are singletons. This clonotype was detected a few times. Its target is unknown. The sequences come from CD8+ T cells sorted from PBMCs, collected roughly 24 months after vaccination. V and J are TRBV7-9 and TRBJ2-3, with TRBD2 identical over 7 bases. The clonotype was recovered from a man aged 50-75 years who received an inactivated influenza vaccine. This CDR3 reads CASSQWSGGTDTQYF. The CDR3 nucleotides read TGTGCCAGCAGCCAATGGAGCGGGGGCACAGATACGCAGTATTTT. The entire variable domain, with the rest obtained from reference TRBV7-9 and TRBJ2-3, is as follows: DTGVSQNPRHKITKRGQNVTFRCDPISEHNRLYWYRQTLGQGPEFLTYFQNEAQLEKSRLLSDRFSAERPKGSFSTLEIQRTEQGDSAMYLCASSQWSGGTDTQYFGPGTRLTVL.